The entry that follows covers one T cell receptor beta chain sequence. This entry comes from a study of early T cells in non-severe SARS-CoV-2 infection. TCRdb re-derived calls from the 5' RACE reads in MiXCR, one entry per CDR3 protein. The sample yields 30,000 to 45,000 distinct CDR3 sequences, 9.9% seen once. This sequence originates from an adult who was a healthcare worker with PCR-confirmed SARS-CoV-2 infection or an uninfected control (not recorded which). The material sequenced was whole blood.

As DNA, the CDR3 is TGTGCCAGCAGCTTAGCCCTATCCGGGACGTACACCGGGGAGCTGTTTTTT. Residues: CASSLALSGTYTGELFF. This chain joins TRBV7-9 and TRBJ2-2; the D call may be TRBD1 or TRBD2 (5 bases each). The CDR3 is made up of 17 amino acids. Per germline, CDR1 SEHNR and CDR2 FQNEAQ (reference sequence). V was pared by 0 bases and J by 3 bases, with 14 bases between.